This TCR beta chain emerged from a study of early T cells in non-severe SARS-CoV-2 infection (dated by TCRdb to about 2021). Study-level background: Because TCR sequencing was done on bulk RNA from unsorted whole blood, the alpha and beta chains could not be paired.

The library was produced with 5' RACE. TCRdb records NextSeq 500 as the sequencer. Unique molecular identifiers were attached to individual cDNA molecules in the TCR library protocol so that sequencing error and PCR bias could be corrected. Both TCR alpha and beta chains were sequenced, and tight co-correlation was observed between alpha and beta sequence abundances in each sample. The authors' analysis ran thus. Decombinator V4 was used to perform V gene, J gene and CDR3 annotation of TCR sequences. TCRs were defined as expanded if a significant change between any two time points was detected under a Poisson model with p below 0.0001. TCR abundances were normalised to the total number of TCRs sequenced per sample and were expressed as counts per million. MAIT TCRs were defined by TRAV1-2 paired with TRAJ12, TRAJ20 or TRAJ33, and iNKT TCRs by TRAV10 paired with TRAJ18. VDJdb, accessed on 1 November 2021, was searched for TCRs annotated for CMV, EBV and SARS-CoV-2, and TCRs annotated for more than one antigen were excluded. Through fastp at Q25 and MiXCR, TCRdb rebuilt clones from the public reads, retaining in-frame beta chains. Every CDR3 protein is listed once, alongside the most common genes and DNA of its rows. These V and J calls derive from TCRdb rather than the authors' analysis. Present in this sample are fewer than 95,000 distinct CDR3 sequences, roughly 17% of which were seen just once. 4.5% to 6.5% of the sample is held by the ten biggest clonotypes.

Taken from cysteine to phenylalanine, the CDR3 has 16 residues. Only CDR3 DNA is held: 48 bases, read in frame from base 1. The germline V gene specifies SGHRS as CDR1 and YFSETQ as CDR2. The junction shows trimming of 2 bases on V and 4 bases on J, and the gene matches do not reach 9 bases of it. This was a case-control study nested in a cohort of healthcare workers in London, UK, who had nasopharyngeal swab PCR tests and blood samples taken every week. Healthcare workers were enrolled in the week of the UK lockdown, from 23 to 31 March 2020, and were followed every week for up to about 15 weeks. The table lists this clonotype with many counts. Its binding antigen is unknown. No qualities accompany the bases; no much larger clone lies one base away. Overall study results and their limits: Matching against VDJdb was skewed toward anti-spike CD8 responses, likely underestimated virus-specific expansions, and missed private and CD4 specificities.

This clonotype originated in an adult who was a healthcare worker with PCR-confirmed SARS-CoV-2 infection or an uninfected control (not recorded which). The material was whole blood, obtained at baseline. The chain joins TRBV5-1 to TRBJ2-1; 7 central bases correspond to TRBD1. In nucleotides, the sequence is TGCGCCAGCAGCTTTAGGCAGGGGGAAGGGTACAATGAGCAGTTCTTC. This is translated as CASSFRQGEGYNEQFF.